This T cell receptor (beta chain) was documented in a study of cytomegalovirus exposure and HLA in healthy donors. Notes on the study in general: A later analysis reportedly found that, within productive TCRs, an Asian-associated ancestry cluster had fewer N-insertions than the mean observed across the roughly 690 donors. In an earlier analysis, about 87% or about 30%: the productive usage of most TCR beta V segments. Researchers catalogued 160 or so TCR beta chains as cytomegalovirus-associated.

The CDR3 contains 11 residues. Trimming shortened V by 8 bases and J by 7 bases, and 11 bases separated the two germline ends. From germline, CDR1 is SGHTA and CDR2 FQGNSA. Notes on this clone: No antigen is known for it.

Amplification used 60 Vbeta primers and 13 Jbeta primers. Sequencing was performed with immunoSEQ multiplex PCR; in TCRdb, only in-frame clones are kept and a portion is missing. The sample records approximately 170,000 clones, 79% being singletons. The chain is built from TRBV7-2 and TRBJ2-5; D gene unclear. The sequenced sample was PBMCs. The receptor's source is a woman aged 45 to 65 in good health and CMV-seronegative. The chain's CDR3 is CASRFRGTQYF. DNA of the CDR3: TGTGCCAGCCGATTCCGCGGGACCCAGTACTTC.